The 20 T cell receptor beta chains below were found in one sample sequenced in a study of T cells in Graves' hyperthyroidism and ophthalmopathy. RNA transcripts served as the template for amplifying TCR beta CDR3 regions. Carried out on the TCR CDR3, a first-round RT-PCR used the HTBI primer set. TCRdb re-called the multiplex PCR reads through MiXCR, storing one row per CDR3 protein. The sample has some 180,000 distinct CDR3 sequences, approximately 17% seen once; the top ten hold 25% to 30%. The sample comprised blood. Receptor source: a woman in her fifties or sixties with Graves' hyperthyroidism.

The J gene is TRBJ2-7, the V gene TRBV29-1; D call uncertain. The CDR3 length is 10 residues. Trimming stripped 2 bases from V and 6 bases from J, with 5 bases between. Germline V gene data show CDR1 as SQVTM and CDR2 as ANQGSEA. Written as DNA, the CDR3 is TGCAGCGTTGAATTTGGCGAGCAGTACTTC. Its protein product is CSVEFGEQYF.

This chain uses TRBV5-1 with TRBJ2-1; D may be TRBD1 or TRBD2 (6 bases each). Germline V CDR1 and CDR2: SGHRS, YFSETQ. Deletions cut 4 bases from V and 9 bases from J, with 17 bases between. This CDR3 region has 14 residues. The CDR3: CASSHSGAGTEQFF. CDR3 DNA: TGCGCCAGCAGCCACTCGGGGGCCGGGACTGAGCAGTTCTTC.

This clonotype occurred many times. The V and J genes are TRBV6-1 and TRBJ1-6; D may be TRBD1 (5 bases). There are 14 residues in the CDR3. The germline V and J ends were trimmed by 5 bases and 9 bases, with 14 bases remaining between them. CDR1 and CDR2 from the germline V gene are MNHNS and SASEGT. The DNA for the CDR3 is TGTGCCAGCAGTTGGAGGGAGGACACTTCACCCCTCCACTTT. This encodes CASSWREDTSPLHF.

This clonotype showed up many times. The CDR3 DNA sequence: TGTGCCAGCAGGTTGACAGGGAGAGGTGGCTACACCTTC. Protein product: CASRLTGRGGYTF. The V gene is TRBV28, the J gene TRBJ1-2, with TRBD1 matching 7 bases. V shed 6 bases and J 7 bases; nucleotides not matched to a gene: 8. Germline-derived CDR1 and CDR2 are MDHEN and SYDVKM. The length of the CDR3 is 13 residues.

To note about this clonotype: A much larger clone is a single base away; this may be a read error. This chain uses TRBV18 with TRBJ2-1; 8 nucleotides agree with TRBD2. Unmatched junction bases numbered 5, after V lost 8 bases and J lost 11 bases. CDR3 length: 11 residues. Germline CDR1 reads KGHSH; CDR2 reads LQKENI. The CDR3 is CASAGGDKQFF. In DNA, the CDR3 is TGTGCCAGCGCGGGGGGCGATAAGCAGTTCTTC.

This clonotype has at least ten counts. The V gene is TRBV7-8, the J gene TRBJ1-4; 7 positions match TRBD1. The V segment lost 4 bases and the J segment 4 bases; nucleotides outside the gene matches: 3. CDR3 length: 14 amino acids. Germline loops: CDR1 SGHVS, CDR2 FQNEAQ. CDR3 protein: CASSSGQVNEKLFF. The CDR3 DNA sequence: TGTGCCAGCAGCTCCGGACAGGTTAATGAAAAACTGTTTTTT.

There are many counts of this clonotype. The chain carries TRBV12-3 or TRBV12-4 and TRBJ1-2; D not resolved. The CDR3 is 13 residues long. Trimming took off 6 bases at V and 4 bases at J, with 12 bases between the two ends. The CDR3: CASSPIPTYGYTF. CDR3 in DNA: TGTGCCAGCAGCCCTATCCCGACCTATGGCTACACCTTC.

This clonotype has a count of ten or more. This chain connects TRBV5-5 to TRBJ1-3, with D possibly being TRBD1 (5 bases). In germline, CDR1 is SGHKS, CDR2 YYEKEE (reference sequence). The germline V and J ends were trimmed by 6 bases and 0 bases, with 10 bases remaining between them. The CDR3 sequence is 14 residues long. CDR3 amino acids: CASTTGPSGNTIYF. The CDR3 DNA sequence: TGTGCCAGCACCACAGGTCCCTCTGGAAACACCATATATTTT.

This clonotype was recorded many times. This sequence joins TRBV6-2 or TRBV6-3 and TRBJ2-1; D might be TRBD1 or TRBD2, each matching 5 bases. V lost 5 bases, J lost 10 bases, and 21 bases lay in between. Germline CDR1 and CDR2: MNHEY and SVGEGT. This CDR3 is 15 amino acids long. The CDR3 region has the DNA TGTGCCAGCAGTAGCTGGGGGACCGGGGATATGGAGCAGTTCTTC. This gives the protein CASSSWGTGDMEQFF.

This clonotype has ten or more counts. The J gene is TRBJ2-7, the V gene TRBV28; D remains unclear. With 2 bases removed from V and 2 bases from J, the gap between germline ends came to 10 bases. Looked up from germline, CDR1 is MDHEN and CDR2 is SYDVKM. The CDR3 is 14 residues long. CDR3 coding DNA: TGTGCCAGCAGTTTAAGCACAGAAGCCTACGAGCAGTACTTC. This encodes CASSLSTEAYEQYF.

This clonotype was recorded many times. This chain uses TRBV29-1 with TRBJ1-2, with 7 bases identical to TRBD1. The germline V gene has CDR1 SQVTM and CDR2 ANQGSEA. J lost 4 bases, V lost 7 bases, and 15 bases had no gene match. This CDR3 contains 15 residues. CDR3 sequence reads: CSADAHRDSPYGYTF. CDR3 in DNA: TGCAGCGCCGACGCACACCGGGACAGCCCCTATGGCTACACCTTC.

This clonotype was observed at least ten times. The chain couples TRBV6-5 to TRBJ1-2; TRBD1 might be the D (6 bases). The V gene's germline CDR1 is MNHEY and CDR2 SVGAGI. The CDR3 totals 17 residues. V dropped 0 bases and J dropped 2 bases, with 16 bases sitting between them. CDR3 in amino acids: CASSYSVDLQGNYGYTF. The CDR3 bases are TGTGCCAGCAGTTACTCCGTAGACCTACAGGGAAACTATGGCTACACCTTC.

This clonotype was counted many times. CDR3 nucleotides: TGTGCCATCACTCACCAGACGACCGGGGAGCTGTTTTTT. Amino acid sequence: CAITHQTTGELFF. The chain carries TRBV10-3 and TRBJ2-2; no reliable D call. The CDR3 is made up of 13 amino acids. With 7 bases removed from V and 5 bases from J, the gap between germline ends came to 11 bases. The germline gives CDR1 ENHRY, CDR2 SYGVKD.

This clonotype was observed a few times. The chain employs TRBV5-6 and TRBJ1-2, with a weak D call TRBD1 (6 bases). Deletions cut 0 bases from V and 5 bases from J, with 14 bases between. Germline CDR1 reads SGHDT; CDR2 reads YYEEEE. This CDR3 region has 15 residues. The chain's CDR3 is CASSLAGGRGYGYTF. CDR3 DNA: TGTGCCAGCAGCTTGGCCGGTGGCAGGGGATATGGCTACACCTTC.

This clonotype was counted at least ten times. The chain has TRBV6-1 and TRBJ2-2; no clear D gene. V lost 5 bases, J lost 4 bases, and 17 bases lay in between. In germline, CDR1 is MNHNS, CDR2 SASEGT. The CDR3 extends over 16 amino acids. As DNA, the CDR3 is TGTGCCAGCAGTCCGCCTAGTAGAGGCTCCACCGGGGAGCTGTTTTTT. Protein sequence: CASSPPSRGSTGELFF.

This clonotype showed up just a few times. The V and J genes are TRBV24-1 and TRBJ2-1, with 12 bases fitting TRBD2. V shed 9 bases, J shed 8 bases, and the junction held 4 bases outside the gene matches. Germline CDR1 is KGHDR and CDR2 is SFDVKD. This CDR3 has 13 amino acids. The CDR3 DNA reads as TGTGCCACCGGGACTAGCGGGTCGGATGAGCAGTTCTTC. The encoded protein is CATGTSGSDEQFF.

The table lists this clonotype with many counts. The rearrangement joins TRBV25-1 to TRBJ1-3; no reliable D call. The CDR3 is 13 residues long. Germline V gene data show CDR1 as MGHDK and CDR2 as SYGVNS. Trimming took off 6 bases at V and 2 bases at J, with 8 bases between the two ends. For the CDR3, the DNA is TGTGCCAGCAGAGGGTCCCCTGGAAACACCATATATTTT. It yields the protein CASRGSPGNTIYF.

This clonotype was recorded many times. The gene calls are TRBV28 and TRBJ2-5; TRBD1 matches at 12 bases. Germline loops: CDR1 MDHEN, CDR2 SYDVKM. The J segment lost 2 bases and the V segment lost 11 bases, leaving 6 bases of the junction unmatched. This CDR3 spans 14 amino acids. The CDR3 reads CAVRDRGRQETQYF. CDR3 sequence (DNA): TGTGCCGTACGGGACAGGGGGCGTCAAGAGACCCAGTACTTC. Filled out from reference TRBV28 and TRBJ2-5, the complete variable domain reads DVKVTQSSRYLVKRTGEKVFLECVQDMDHENMFWYRQDPGLGLRLIYFSYDVKMKEKGDIPEGYSVSREKKERFSLILESASTNQTSMYLCAVRDRGRQETQYFGPGTRLLVL.

This chain connects TRBV9 to TRBJ2-3; a possible D gene is TRBD2 (6 bases). Trimming removed 0 bases at V and 0 bases at J, with 11 bases between. This CDR3 is built from 16 residues. CDR1 is SGDLS, CDR2 YYNGEE, per germline. CDR3 protein: CASSVGRGPSTDTQYF. CDR3 coding DNA: TGTGCCAGCAGCGTAGGGAGGGGACCGAGCACAGATACGCAGTATTTT. The full variable domain, in which reference TRBV9 and TRBJ2-3 provide the parts outside the CDR3, is DSGVTQTPKHLITATGQRVTLRCSPRSGDLSVYWYQQSLDQGLQFLIQYYNGEERAKGNILERFSAQQFPDLHSELNLSSLELGDSALYFCASSVGRGPSTDTQYFGPGTRLTVL.

This clonotype was seen ten or more times. The chain has TRBV7-9 and TRBJ1-1; D gene uncertain. The V end lost 1 base, the J end lost 0 bases, and 6 bases lay between the germline ends. The germline gives CDR1 SEHNR, CDR2 FQNEAQ (reference sequence). This CDR3 is built from 14 residues. DNA for the CDR3: TGTGCCAGCAGCTTAGACAGTATGAACACTGAAGCTTTCTTT. Translation gives CASSLDSMNTEAFF.